One T cell receptor (beta chain) is described in this entry. This sample was taken from a study of blood T cell repertoires in COVID-19. The protocol was immunoSEQ multiplex PCR, while the TCRdb copy is restricted to in-frame clones and leaves out a portion. The sample holds over 140,000 clones, 70% to 80% seen once. Material for sequencing was peripheral blood. This clonotype originated in an elderly woman with active or convalescent COVID-19.

CDR3 in DNA: TGTGCCAGTAGTTACGACAGCTATGGCTACACCTTC. The encoded protein is CASSYDSYGYTF. The chain carries TRBV19 and TRBJ1-2, with a possible D match to TRBD1 (5 bases). The CDR3 has 12 residues. Per the germline V gene, CDR1 is LNHDA and CDR2 is SQIVND (reference sequence). V dropped 5 bases and J dropped 4 bases, with 8 bases sitting between them.